The 31 T cell receptor beta chains below all came from one sample that was sequenced in a study of beta chain features in type 1 diabetes. Sequencing targeted expressed TCRB transcripts, as all isolated RNA had been reverse transcribed. Method: immunoSEQ multiplex PCR; TCRdb's copy keeps in-frame clones and lacks some. The sample holds more than 150,000 clones; approximately 13% are singletons and the top ten take 0.5% to 0.75%. The sample taken for sequencing was central memory CD4+ T cells from blood. Receptors originate from a woman aged 18-30 years in good health.

The table lists this clone with a few counts. The rearrangement uses TRBV5-4 and TRBJ2-7; 10 bases fit TRBD1. Per germline, CDR1 SGHNT and CDR2 YYREEE (reference sequence). The CDR3 sequence is 16 residues long. The V and J ends lost 4 bases and 6 bases, in that order; junction bases with no gene match: 13. The CDR3 DNA reads TGTGCCAGCAGCCTAGGAGGGGACAGGGGCCGTCGCGAGCAGTACTTC. Translation: CASSLGGDRGRREQYF.

This clone was seen a few times. The chain couples TRBV4-2 to TRBJ2-1; TRBD2 aligns across 11 bases. CDR1 and CDR2 (germline): LGHNA, YNFKEQ. Trimming cost V 4 bases and J 6 bases; bases outside gene matches: 5. The CDR3 extends over 15 amino acids. This CDR3 reads CASSPGLAEGNEQFF. The DNA of the CDR3 is TGTGCCAGCAGCCCGGGACTAGCGGAGGGCAATGAGCAGTTCTTC.

Only a few counts were recorded for this clone. The V gene is TRBV28, the J gene TRBJ1-2, with TRBD1 identical over 11 bases. There are 15 residues in the CDR3. The germline gives CDR1 MDHEN, CDR2 SYDVKM. The V segment lost 2 bases and the J segment 7 bases; nucleotides outside the gene matches: 6. In DNA form, the CDR3 reads TGTGCCAGCAGTTTAGAGGACAGGGGGCTCGGTGGCTACACCTTC. This gives the protein CASSLEDRGLGGYTF.

The chain is built from TRBV27 and TRBJ2-7; 7 bases agree with TRBD1. This CDR3 region has 14 residues. V was clipped by 1 base and J by 1 base; unmatched bases: 1. In germline, CDR1 is MNHEY, CDR2 SMNVEV (reference sequence). CDR3 sequence: CASSLWDRSYEQYF. CDR3 sequence (DNA): TGTGCCAGCAGTTTATGGGACAGATCCTACGAGCAGTACTTC.

This clone was detected only a few times. The chain combines TRBV28 with TRBJ1-2; the match to TRBD1 covers 8 bases. The ends lost 5 bases at V and 8 bases at J; junction bases unmatched: 10. The CDR3 has 14 residues. Germline values: CDR1 MDHEN, CDR2 SYDVKM. Here the CDR3 reads CASSETGVRGGYTF. The CDR3 DNA reads TGTGCCAGCAGTGAGACAGGGGTGAGAGGAGGCTACACCTTC.

The chain carries TRBV18 and TRBJ1-5, with D possibly TRBD1 on 6 matching bases. Between the trimmed V and J ends, which lost 6 bases and 0 bases, there was a span of 9 bases. The germline CDR1 and CDR2 sequences are KGHSH and LQKENI. There are 14 residues in the CDR3. Here the CDR3 reads CASSTDSSNQPQHF. CDR3 nucleotides: TGTGCCAGCTCTACGGACAGTAGCAATCAGCCCCAGCATTTT.

This clone has only a few counts. The V call is TRBV7-2, the J call TRBJ2-1, with 11 nucleotides matching TRBD2. The V and J ends lost 5 bases and 6 bases, in that order; junction bases with no gene match: 3. This CDR3 has 14 residues. Germline-derived CDR1 and CDR2 are SGHTA and FQGNSA. The DNA for the CDR3 is TGTGCCAGCAGCCCGGGACTAGCGGTCAATGAGCAGTTCTTC. Translating it yields CASSPGLAVNEQFF.

This clone was seen a handful of times. DNA for the CDR3: TGTGCCAGCAGTGACGGGACAGGAAGACACTACGAGCAGTACTTC. Protein: CASSDGTGRHYEQYF. The gene calls are TRBV6-6 and TRBJ2-7; 8 bases are shared with TRBD1. Trimming at V came to 5 bases and at J to 3 bases, leaving 9 bases not matched to a gene. Germline V gene sequence: CDR1 MNHNY, CDR2 SVGAGI (reference sequence). The CDR3 contains 15 residues.

In this sample, this clone turned up many times. The chain joins TRBV7-2 to TRBJ1-5, with TRBD1 matching over 8 bases. CDR1 SGHTA and CDR2 FQGNSA come from the germline V gene. This CDR3 comprises 14 residues. V was clipped by 5 bases and J by 7 bases; unmatched bases: 7. The CDR3: CASSPRTGYQPQHF. The CDR3 DNA is TGTGCCAGCAGCCCACGGACAGGGTACCAGCCCCAGCATTTT.

This clone turned up a few times. V is TRBV7-9 and J is TRBJ2-7; D perhaps matches TRBD2 (5 bases). The CDR3 runs to 12 residues. Trimming shortened V by 4 bases and J by 5 bases, and 9 bases separated the two germline ends. CDR1 and CDR2 from the germline V gene are SEHNR and FQNEAQ (reference sequence). CDR3 region: CASSSTRDEQYF. The DNA of the CDR3 is TGTGCCAGCAGCTCCACTAGGGACGAGCAGTACTTC.

This clone was counted only a few times. The genes are TRBV11-1 and TRBJ1-1, with D tentatively TRBD1 (6 bases). The CDR3 is 12 residues long. Per the germline V gene, CDR1 is SGHAT and CDR2 is FQDESV (reference sequence). The V and J ends lost 1 base and 6 bases respectively, with 6 bases between them. The CDR3 DNA sequence: TGTGCCAGCAGCTTAGGGACAGCTGAAGCTTTCTTT. Encoded protein: CASSLGTAEAFF. Full variable domain (outside the CDR3, taken from reference TRBV11-1 and TRBJ1-1): EAEVAQSPRYKITEKSQAVAFWCDPISGHATLYWYRQILGQGPELLVQFQDESVVDDSQLPKDRFSAERLKGVDSTLKIQPAELGDSAMYLCASSLGTAEAFFGQGTRLTVV.

This chain joins TRBV18 and TRBJ2-3, with 11 bases that match TRBD2. Losses at the gene ends were 10 bases for V and 1 base for J; bases not matched to a gene: 4. There are 14 residues in the CDR3. Germline loops: CDR1 KGHSH, CDR2 LQKENI. As DNA, the CDR3 is TGTGCCACCAAGACTAGCGGGGGCACAGATACGCAGTATTTT. Amino acid sequence: CATKTSGGTDTQYF.

V gene TRBV6-5 combines with J gene TRBJ1-6; D may be TRBD1 (6 bases). Trimming shortened V by 7 bases and J by 8 bases, and 18 bases separated the two germline ends. Germline V lookup: CDR1 MNHEY, CDR2 SVGAGI. This CDR3 has 15 amino acids. The CDR3 DNA follows: TGTGCCAGCATTCTAAGGCAGGGGAGAGATTCACCCCTCCACTTT. It specifies CASILRQGRDSPLHF.

V is TRBV30 and J is TRBJ2-7; 8 nucleotides match TRBD1. CDR3 length: 13 residues. The V gene's germline CDR1 is GTSNPN and CDR2 SVGIG (reference sequence). The V and J ends lost 4 bases and 2 bases, in that order; junction bases with no gene match: 4. CDR3 in DNA: TGTGCCTGGAATACAGGGGGAACCTACGAGCAGTACTTC. Residues: CAWNTGGTYEQYF.

In DNA form, the CDR3 reads TGTGCCAGCATCCGGGACAGGGGGGGCCTCGAGCAGTACTTC. Translating gives CASIRDRGGLEQYF. The chain is built from TRBV2 and TRBJ2-7; 11 bases agree with TRBD1. The CDR3 sequence is 14 residues long. Germline CDR1 is SNHLY and CDR2 is FYNNEI. The V gene end was trimmed by 7 bases and the J gene end by 6 bases; junction bases not matched to a gene: 8.

The gene calls are TRBV28 and TRBJ1-3, with D possibly being TRBD1 (6 bases). This CDR3 has 15 residues. Germline values: CDR1 MDHEN, CDR2 SYDVKM. V was clipped by 7 bases and J by 2 bases, with 15 bases between them. CDR3: CASTLRTATGNTIYF. The CDR3 region has the DNA TGTGCCAGCACGCTGCGGACAGCTACTGGAAACACCATATATTTT.

The chain has TRBV10-3 and TRBJ1-5; TRBD1 is a possible D gene (5 bases). V lost 4 bases to trimming and J lost 6 bases, with 16 bases between them. This CDR3 comprises 15 residues. The V gene's germline CDR1 is ENHRY and CDR2 SYGVKD. CDR3 nucleotide sequence: TGTGCCATCAGTGGAGGACAAGCCGAGTCTCAGCCCCAGCATTTT. The encoded protein is CAISGGQAESQPQHF.

This clone was seen more than once but under ten times. The chain is built from TRBV9 and TRBJ2-7; D is ambiguous. The ends were cut back, 0 bases at V and 4 bases at J, with 11 bases in the middle. The CDR3 loop spans 14 amino acids. Germline V gene lookup returns CDR1 SGDLS and CDR2 YYNGEE. The CDR3 DNA reads as TGTGCCAGCAGCGTAGGGAACAGCCCGTACGAGCAGTACTTC. This gives the protein CASSVGNSPYEQYF. The whole variable domain, filled in from reference TRBV9 and TRBJ2-7, reads DSGVTQTPKHLITATGQRVTLRCSPRSGDLSVYWYQQSLDQGLQFLIQYYNGEERAKGNILERFSAQQFPDLHSELNLSSLELGDSALYFCASSVGNSPYEQYFGPGTRLTVT.

This clone was seen more than once but under ten times. CDR3 nucleotide sequence: TGTGCCAGCAGCCCGCAGGAAAACTATGGCTACACCTTC. Translating gives CASSPQENYGYTF. This chain connects TRBV4-2 to TRBJ1-2, with D uncertain. The CDR3 consists of 13 residues. Germline V gene sequence: CDR1 LGHNA, CDR2 YNFKEQ. The V gene lost 4 bases and the J gene lost 2 bases, with 8 bases spanning the gap.

This clone occurred a few times. V usage is TRBV9 and J usage is TRBJ2-1; D possibly corresponds to TRBD1 (6 bases). CDR3 length equals 17 residues. V lost 4 bases to trimming and J lost 4 bases, with 21 bases between them. Per the germline V gene, CDR1 is SGDLS and CDR2 is YYNGEE. The CDR3 DNA reads TGTGCCAGCAGCCCCGCCAGGGGTAAGGGTGGGTACAATGAGCAGTTCTTC. This translates into CASSPARGKGGYNEQFF. The full variable domain, in which reference TRBV9 and TRBJ2-1 provide the parts outside the CDR3, is DSGVTQTPKHLITATGQRVTLRCSPRSGDLSVYWYQQSLDQGLQFLIQYYNGEERAKGNILERFSAQQFPDLHSELNLSSLELGDSALYFCASSPARGKGGYNEQFFGPGTRLTVL.

This rearrangement joins TRBV28 to TRBJ1-5; no reliable D call. V shed 6 bases and J shed 7 bases, with 13 bases lying between them. The CDR3 extends over 13 amino acids. Germline CDR1 MDHEN, CDR2 SYDVKM. The CDR3 nucleotides read TGTGCCAGCAGGCTAGCCCTGAGCCAGCCCCAGCATTTT. Its translation: CASRLALSQPQHF.

The CDR3: CASRVAEGYNEQFF. CDR3 nucleotide sequence: TGTGCCAGCAGGGTGGCGGAGGGCTACAATGAGCAGTTCTTC. The gene calls are TRBV2 and TRBJ2-1; D may be TRBD2 (6 bases). Germline V gives CDR1 SNHLY, CDR2 FYNNEI. The CDR3 is 14 amino acids. Deletions cut 6 bases from V and 3 bases from J, with 12 bases between.

This clone showed up just a few times. The chain links TRBV29-1 to TRBJ2-1, with 11 positions matching TRBD1. V gave up 3 bases and J gave up 8 bases; unmatched junction bases: 3. The CDR3 extends over 13 amino acids. Germline CDR1 SQVTM, CDR2 ANQGSEA. The CDR3 DNA reads as TGCAGCGTTGAGGGACAGGGGGGAGATGAGCAGTTCTTC. Protein product: CSVEGQGGDEQFF.

This clone was seen at least ten times. The rearrangement uses TRBV9 and TRBJ2-2, with D tentatively TRBD1 (6 bases). Per germline, CDR1 SGDLS and CDR2 YYNGEE. V was shortened by 3 bases and J by 4 bases, with 16 bases between the two germline ends. CDR3 length equals 16 residues. The CDR3 DNA is TGTGCCAGCAGCGCGGCCCAGGGGTCCCCCACCGGGGAGCTGTTTTTT. Its protein product is CASSAAQGSPTGELFF.

J is TRBJ1-1 and V is TRBV7-2; 8 bases are a match to TRBD1. V gave up 4 bases and J gave up 0 bases; unmatched junction bases: 10. The CDR3 has 17 amino acids. Germline V gives CDR1 SGHTA, CDR2 FQGNSA. CDR3 in DNA: TGTGCCAGCAGCTCCGCCGGGACAGGTGCGATGAACACTGAAGCTTTCTTT. It yields the protein CASSSAGTGAMNTEAFF.

This clone turned up a few times. The rearrangement uses TRBV30 and TRBJ1-1; perhaps TRBD1 as D (5 bases). Trimming took 2 bases from V and 5 from J, leaving 15 bases between them. The germline CDR1 and CDR2 sequences are GTSNPN and SVGIG (reference sequence). This CDR3 is built from 14 residues. CDR3 residues: CAWSSGNRATEAFF. The CDR3 bases are TGTGCCTGGAGTTCAGGGAACCGGGCTACTGAAGCTTTCTTT.

This sequence joins TRBV5-1 and TRBJ1-2; 7 bases are shared with TRBD1. The CDR3 length is 14 residues. Losses at the gene ends were 0 bases for V and 2 bases for J; bases not matched to a gene: 1. Germline CDR1 is SGHRS and CDR2 is YFSETQ. The CDR3 bases are TGCGCCAGCAGCTTGGGGGACAGCAACTATGGCTACACCTTC. Protein sequence: CASSLGDSNYGYTF.

The chain has TRBV11-2 and TRBJ1-2; D ambiguous. The germline V gene encodes CDR1 SGHAT and CDR2 FQNNGV. Deletions cut 5 bases from V and 3 bases from J, with 7 bases between. The CDR3 sequence is 12 residues long. The CDR3 DNA follows: TGTGCCAGCAGCCCTTATGACTATGGCTACACCTTC. It codes for CASSPYDYGYTF.

This clone was observed a few times. The rearrangement joins TRBV15 to TRBJ2-1, with 12 positions matching TRBD2. The CDR3 runs 16 residues. V lost 5 bases and J lost 9; bases outside the gene matches: 11. Germline V CDR1 and CDR2: LNHNV, YYDKDF (reference sequence). CDR3 amino acids: CATSGYGLAGRGEQFF. The CDR3 nucleotides are TGTGCCACCAGCGGCTACGGACTAGCGGGAAGGGGTGAGCAGTTCTTC.

This clone was detected a few times. The J gene is TRBJ2-5, the V gene TRBV5-8; D remains unclear. The germline V and J ends were trimmed by 0 bases and 1 base, with 10 bases remaining between them. In germline, CDR1 is SGHTS, CDR2 YDEGEE. There are 15 residues in the CDR3. This chain's CDR3 is CASSLAGAFQETQYF. The CDR3 DNA is TGTGCCAGCAGCTTGGCCGGAGCCTTCCAAGAGACCCAGTACTTC.

This clone has more than one count but fewer than ten. The chain recombines TRBV6-5 with TRBJ1-3; the D is unclear. The germline V gene has CDR1 MNHEY and CDR2 SVGAGI. The CDR3 length is 14 residues. The V gene lost 6 bases and the J gene lost 0 bases, with 9 bases spanning the gap. As DNA, the CDR3 is TGTGCCAGCAGACGGGGTACCTCTGGAAACACCATATATTTT. This sequence encodes CASRRGTSGNTIYF.